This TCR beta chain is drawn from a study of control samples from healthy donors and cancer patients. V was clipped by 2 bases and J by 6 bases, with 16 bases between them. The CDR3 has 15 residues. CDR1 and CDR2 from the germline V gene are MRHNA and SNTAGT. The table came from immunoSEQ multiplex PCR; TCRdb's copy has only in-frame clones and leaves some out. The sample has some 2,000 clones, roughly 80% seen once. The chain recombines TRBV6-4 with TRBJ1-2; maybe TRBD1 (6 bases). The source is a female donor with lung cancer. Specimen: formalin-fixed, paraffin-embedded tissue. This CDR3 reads CASSDEPQGRDGYTF. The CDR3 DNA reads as TGTGCCAGCAGTGACGAACCACAGGGCCGGGATGGCTACACCTTC.